This record looks at one T cell receptor beta chain sequence and its context. Antigen: not known. Trimming pared 1 base from V and 5 bases from J, leaving 8 bases between. This CDR3 contains 13 residues. Germline V gene data show CDR1 as SEHNR and CDR2 as FQNEAQ (reference sequence). The sample's time point: persistent/refractory GD, antithyroid drugs over 5 years with positive TRAb. The TCR library used RNA extracted from PBMCs. A roughly 10-milliliter sample of peripheral blood was drawn into EDTA tubes. Arm-PCR of CDR3 regions and iRepertoire HTBI primers were the basis on which TCR beta libraries were built. Via MiXCR, TCRdb re-called the multiplex PCR reads, giving one row per CDR3 protein. The sample consists of around 510,000 distinct CDR3 sequences, about a fifth of them appearing once. This record belongs to a study of regulatory T cells in long-lasting Graves disease. Regarding the study as a whole: Newly diagnosed patients shared 750 to 1,000 public clonotypes; persistent patients shared a few thousand. Less diverse TCR repertoires were seen in persistent Graves' patients than in newly diagnosed ones. Sample size was small, which may have lowered accuracy.

This receptor was taken from a female donor with Graves disease. The starting material was peripheral blood mononuclear cells (PBMCs), obtained when the disease was refractory, from a patient treated with antithyroid drugs. The chain is built from TRBV7-9 and TRBJ1-1; no definite D call. CDR3 DNA sequence: TGTGCCAGCAGCTTAGTCGGGGAGACTGAAGCTTTCTTT. Protein: CASSLVGETEAFF.